This TCR beta chain was observed in a study of T cell changes during pregnancy in multiple sclerosis. Generated by immunoSEQ multiplex PCR, the TCRdb table keeps only in-frame clones and is missing some. The sample holds tens of thousands of clones; roughly nine tenths are singletons and the top ten take roughly 4%. The V gene lost 7 bases and the J gene lost 4 bases, with 11 bases spanning the gap. Per the germline V gene, CDR1 is MGHDK and CDR2 is SYGVNS. The CDR3 totals 13 residues. The J gene is TRBJ2-1, the V gene TRBV25-1; D might be TRBD2 (6 bases). The sample was PBMCs, taken in the first trimester of pregnancy. The origin of this receptor is a female donor in good health, serving as a control in a pregnancy study. Some clones in this sample may be carry-over from other donors' samples. In DNA form, the CDR3 reads TGTGCCAGCATTAGCGGCCTATACAATGAGCAGTTCTTC. This sequence encodes CASISGLYNEQFF. Combining the CDR3 with reference TRBV25-1 and TRBJ2-1 gives the whole variable domain EADIYQTPRYLVIGTGKKITLECSQTMGHDKMYWYQQDPGMELHLIHYSYGVNSTEKGDLSSESTVSRIRTEHFPLTLESARPSHTSQYLCASISGLYNEQFFGPGTRLTVL.